This T cell receptor (beta chain) was recovered during a study of T cell responses to AZD1222 COVID-19 vaccine. This CDR3 has 12 residues. The germline gives CDR1 ENHRY, CDR2 SYGVKD. Deletions cut 7 bases from V and 7 bases from J, with 13 bases between. Produced via immunoSEQ multiplex PCR; TCRdb's table is partial and in-frame only. The sample carries tens of thousands of clones, over 75% recorded once. The clonotype comes from an adult in good health. V is TRBV10-3 and J is TRBJ1-2, with a tentative D call TRBD1 (6 bases). Here the sequenced sample was peripheral blood, taken on day 0 of AZD1222 vaccination. The CDR3 DNA is TGTGCCATCACTCAGGGGACCGGTGGCTACACCTTC. Amino acid sequence: CAITQGTGGYTF.